Below, one T cell receptor beta chain is given with its context. Its antigen is as yet unknown. This PCR relied on a set of 60 Vbeta primers and 13 Jbeta primers. Some clones are missing from TCRdb's copy, which holds only in-frame ones; the method was immunoSEQ multiplex PCR. The data contain around 55,000 clones, 65% to 80% of them singletons. The data were obtained in a study of cytomegalovirus exposure and HLA in healthy donors. General study points: When a later analysis compared HLA-associated TCR beta chains with equally common others, the HLA-associated chains turned out to be more clonally expanded and to have lower generation probabilities.

CDR3 length: 14 amino acids. Trimming removed 5 bases from V and 10 bases from J; junction bases left unmatched: 8. Per germline, CDR1 SGHTA and CDR2 FQGTGA. The sequencing input was PBMCs. The receptor was derived from a female donor in good health and CMV-seronegative. This chain links TRBV7-3 with TRBJ2-3, with TRBD2 matching over 11 bases. CDR3 sequence (DNA): TGTGCCAGCAGCCCCTTAGCGGGAGGGGCCGCGCAGTATTTT. Protein product: CASSPLAGGAAQYF.